This T cell receptor beta chain emerged from a study of cytomegalovirus exposure and HLA in healthy donors. In the study overall: Earlier findings included about 120 million unique TCR beta sequences obtained from 150 million to 200 million T cells.

This CDR3 contains 15 residues. Deletions cut 2 bases from V and 5 bases from J, with 12 bases between. Per the germline V gene, CDR1 is MNHNS and CDR2 is SASEGT. PCR involved 60 Vbeta and 13 Jbeta primers. Sequencing was performed with immunoSEQ multiplex PCR; in TCRdb, only in-frame clones are kept and a portion is missing. The sample comprises about 95,000 clones, about three quarters of which are singletons, and 4% to 5.5% rests with the top ten. The sequenced sample was PBMCs. The chain recombines TRBV6-1 with TRBJ2-2; D is possibly TRBD2 (5 bases). The TCR comes from a man aged 25 to 40 in good health and CMV-seropositive. CDR3 nucleotides: TGTGCCAGCAGTGAAACTAGGGTTGTGACCGGGGAGCTGTTTTTT. Translation gives CASSETRVVTGELFF.